Below are 12 T cell receptor beta chains sequenced from a single sample in a study of OX40 agonist ivuxolimab in advanced cancers. Sequencing used immunoSEQ multiplex PCR; TCRdb keeps in-frame clones, though not all of them. The sample comprises around 50,000 clones, approximately 88% of which are singletons, and 3% to 4% rests with the top ten. Sequenced here: CD4+ or CD8+ T cells sorted from blood, sampled in a trial of the OX40 agonist ivuxolimab. The receptors originated from an adult with an advanced solid tumor such as melanoma, head and neck, liver or kidney cancer.

The chain recombines TRBV19 with TRBJ1-4; no reliable D call. CDR1 and CDR2 from the germline V gene are LNHDA and SQIVND (reference sequence). Trimming left V 1 base short and J 8 bases short, with 11 bases between. The CDR3 loop spans 14 amino acids. CDR3 sequence reads: CASSIGGGNEKLFF. The CDR3 DNA is TGTGCCAGTAGTATAGGAGGTGGGAACGAAAAACTGTTTTTT.

The chain couples TRBV7-1 to TRBJ1-2; tentatively, D is TRBD1 (5 bases). TRBV7-1 is designated an ORF whose function remains uncertain. The germline V and J ends were trimmed by 5 bases and 6 bases, with 19 bases remaining between them. This CDR3 is built from 15 residues. The CDR3 spells CASSPSGQGVNGYTF. The CDR3 nucleotides are TGTGCCAGCAGCCCGTCGGGGCAGGGAGTAAATGGCTACACCTTC.

V gene TRBV14 combines with J gene TRBJ1-2; D not certain. Trimming cost V 3 bases and J 6 bases, with 14 bases left between them. Germline V CDR1 and CDR2: SGHDN, FVKESK. This CDR3 is built from 14 residues. The CDR3 reads CASSQKRVPDGYTF. CDR3 in DNA: TGTGCCAGCAGCCAGAAGAGGGTGCCAGATGGCTACACCTTC. The whole variable domain, remainder taken from reference TRBV14 and TRBJ1-2, is EAGVTQFPSHSVIEKGQTVTLRCDPISGHDNLYWYRRVMGKEIKFLLHFVKESKQDESGMPNNRFLAERTGGTYSTLKVQPAELEDSGVYFCASSQKRVPDGYTFGSGTRLTVV.

A few counts support this clone. This chain joins TRBV19 and TRBJ1-5, with a possible D match to TRBD1 (5 bases). CDR3 length: 13 amino acids. The germline V and J ends were trimmed by 8 bases and 1 base, with 9 bases remaining between them. Germline CDR1 and CDR2: LNHDA and SQIVND (reference sequence). CDR3 in DNA: TGTGCCAGTGGGGCGAGGAGCAATCAGCCCCAGCATTTT. It translates to CASGARSNQPQHF.

The chain recombines TRBV15 with TRBJ2-5, with 11 bases lining up with TRBD2. The CDR3 loop spans 17 amino acids. Unmatched junction bases numbered 4, after V lost 1 base and J lost 0 bases. Germline lookup yields CDR1 LNHNV and CDR2 YYDKDF (reference sequence). CDR3 amino acids: CATSRGLTSGDQETQYF. CDR3 DNA sequence: TGTGCCACCAGCAGAGGGTTGACTAGCGGGGACCAAGAGACCCAGTACTTC. Complete variable domain (other parts from reference TRBV15 and TRBJ2-5): DAMVIQNPRYQVTQFGKPVTLSCSQTLNHNVMYWYQQKSSQAPKLLFHYYDKDFNNEADTPDNFQSRRPNTSFCFLDIRSPGLGDTAMYLCATSRGLTSGDQETQYFGPGTRLLVL.

This sequence joins TRBV7-9 and TRBJ2-5, with 9 bases matching TRBD1. Germline CDR1 reads SEHNR; CDR2 reads FQNEAQ (reference sequence). V was clipped by 5 bases and J by 4 bases; unmatched bases: 5. The CDR3 sequence is 14 residues long. CDR3 region: CASSPRQGGETQYF. CDR3 DNA: TGTGCCAGCAGCCCACGACAGGGGGGAGAGACCCAGTACTTC.

V usage is TRBV7-6 and J usage is TRBJ2-1; 7 bases match TRBD2. This CDR3 contains 14 residues. Germline CDR1 is SGHVS and CDR2 is FNYEAQ. Germline trimming cut 3 bases from V and 9 bases from J; bases unmatched to any gene: 8. The CDR3 loop reads CASSFREEASEQFF. The CDR3 DNA sequence: TGTGCCAGCAGCTTCCGGGAGGAAGCTAGTGAGCAGTTCTTC. The entire variable domain, with the rest obtained from reference TRBV7-6 and TRBJ2-1, is as follows: GAGVSQSPRYKVTKRGQDVALRCDPISGHVSLYWYRQALGQGPEFLTYFNYEAQQDKSGLPNDRFSAERPEGSISTLTIQRTEQRDSAMYRCASSFREEASEQFFGPGTRLTVL.

The V gene is TRBV6-1, the J gene TRBJ1-2; TRBD1 aligns across 10 bases. V shed 8 bases and J 3 bases; nucleotides not matched to a gene: 6. The CDR3 is 14 residues long. Germline CDR1 reads MNHNS; CDR2 reads SASEGT. As DNA, the CDR3 is TGTGCCAGCGACAGGGGGCAGGGGGACTATGGCTACACCTTC. Translating gives CASDRGQGDYGYTF.

Worth noting for this clone: The junction does not match germline at one end; this may be a read error. This chain connects TRBV5-6 to TRBJ2-1, with 11 bases that match TRBD2. Germline CDR1 is SGHDT and CDR2 is YYEEEE. This CDR3 spans 17 amino acids. CDR3 loop: CASRLGLAGGRGDEQFF. The CDR3 bases are TGTGCCAGCAGATTGGGGCTAGCGGGAGGCCGAGGGGATGAGCAGTTCTTC.

This chain joins TRBV7-2 and TRBJ2-5; 9 bases line up with TRBD2. This CDR3 region has 14 residues. The V gene end was trimmed by 5 bases and the J gene end by 4 bases; junction bases not matched to a gene: 5. Per the germline V gene, CDR1 is SGHTA and CDR2 is FQGNSA. CDR3 nucleotide sequence: TGTGCCAGCAGCCCACAGACTAGCGGAGAGACCCAGTACTTC. Translating it yields CASSPQTSGETQYF.

The rearrangement links TRBV28 to TRBJ2-7; D may be TRBD1 (6 bases). V gave up 4 bases and J gave up 4 bases, with 17 bases separating them. Germline V CDR1 and CDR2: MDHEN, SYDVKM. The CDR3 loop spans 15 amino acids. The CDR3 loop is CASSSFGGAGYEQYF. For the CDR3, the DNA is TGTGCCAGCAGTTCATTTGGGGGCGCTGGGTACGAGCAGTACTTC.

The genes are TRBV4-1 and TRBJ1-4, with D hard to call. Germline-derived CDR1 and CDR2 are MGHRA and YSYEKL. The CDR3 is made up of 15 amino acids. Trimming pared 4 bases from V and 0 bases from J, leaving 9 bases between. CDR3 protein: CASSPSVATNEKLFF. The CDR3, as DNA: TGCGCCAGCAGCCCCTCAGTTGCAACTAATGAAAAACTGTTTTTT.